The clone carrying this T cell receptor beta chain appeared a few times. Its antigen remains unidentified. The source of the sample is a study of T cells after yellow fever vaccination. Turning to the study itself: SMART-Seq v4 Ultra Low Input prepared libraries from low-cell fractions.

This CDR3 has 15 amino acids. Germline V gene data show CDR1 as SGHRS and CDR2 as YFSETQ. Trimming cost V 0 bases and J 6 bases, with 10 bases left between them. Production of TCR cDNA was by 5'RACE template switching, which also added a universal primer site and UMIs. TCRdb redid the calling of the 5' RACE reads with MiXCR, one entry per CDR3 protein. Of hundreds of thousands of distinct CDR3 sequences listed, around 12% were seen once; the top ten hold about 15%. Notes on the study in general: A weaker secondary response peaked on day 5, the primary on day 15. Clones from primary vaccination mostly reappeared after the booster (about 97% CD4, approximately 86% CD8).

This clonotype was sampled from a young man who received the YFV17D yellow fever vaccine. Sequenced here: PBMCs, sampled on the day of the yellow fever booster vaccination. The genes are TRBV5-1 and TRBJ2-6; no firm D call. CDR3 protein: CASSLEGREANVLTF. CDR3 sequence (DNA): TGCGCCAGCAGCTTGGAAGGCCGTGAGGCCAACGTCCTGACTTTC. The whole variable domain, filled in from reference TRBV5-1 and TRBJ2-6, reads KAGVTQTPRYLIKTRGQQVTLSCSPISGHRSVSWYQQTPGQGLQFLFEYFSETQRNKGNFPGRFSGRQFSNSRSEMNVSTLELGDSALYLCASSLEGREANVLTFGAGSRLTVL.